This TCR beta chain is from a study of blood T cell repertoires in COVID-19. Study background: There were acute and convalescent COVID-19 samples, and they came from the United States, Italy and Spain. Nucleic acid was either cDNA or gDNA, and it came from T cells, B-cell-depleted T cells, or PBMCs.

TCRdb's table, derived via immunoSEQ multiplex PCR, lists solely in-frame clones and lacks some. The data show approximately 80,000 clones, just over 85% seen once. Germline CDR1 LNHNV, CDR2 YYDKDF (reference sequence). The CDR3 is 15 residues long. V lost 2 bases and J lost 1, with 11 bases in between. The rearrangement joins TRBV15 to TRBJ2-5, with D possibly being TRBD1 (6 bases). Sequencing was performed on peripheral blood. This clonotype originated in a human donor in a cohort sampled during active COVID-19. Here the CDR3 reads CATSRLDRPQETQYF. CDR3 DNA sequence: TGTGCCACCAGCAGACTTGACAGGCCCCAAGAGACCCAGTACTTC. Combining the CDR3 with reference TRBV15 and TRBJ2-5 gives the whole variable domain DAMVIQNPRYQVTQFGKPVTLSCSQTLNHNVMYWYQQKSSQAPKLLFHYYDKDFNNEADTPDNFQSRRPNTSFCFLDIRSPGLGDTAMYLCATSRLDRPQETQYFGPGTRLLVL.